One sample yielded the 2 T cell receptor beta chains listed below, sequenced in a study of T cell responses to AZD1222 COVID-19 vaccine. Produced via immunoSEQ multiplex PCR; TCRdb's table is partial and in-frame only. The profile shows about 160,000 clones, around 92% of them singletons. Sequencing used peripheral blood, obtained 28 days after the second AZD1222 dose. Receptor source: an adult who received the AZD1222 COVID-19 vaccine.

The chain links TRBV7-6 to TRBJ1-1, with 7 bases matching TRBD1. Germline V gene lookup returns CDR1 SGHVS and CDR2 FNYEAQ. The CDR3 is 13 amino acids. V dropped 5 bases and J dropped 11; count of bases not matched to a gene: 11. The CDR3 DNA follows: TGTGCCAGCAGCATACAGGGGTTCTCAGACGCTTTCTTT. Its translation: CASSIQGFSDAFF.

CDR3 coding DNA: TGTGCCAGCAGCCCCCGTGCGGAAAACACTGAAGCTTTCTTT. Translating gives CASSPRAENTEAFF. V is TRBV5-4 and J is TRBJ1-1; D is undetermined. Trimming removed 4 bases at V and 2 bases at J, with 12 bases between. This CDR3 is 14 amino acids long. The germline V gene encodes CDR1 SGHNT and CDR2 YYREEE (reference sequence).